This T cell receptor beta chain is from a study of cytomegalovirus exposure and HLA in healthy donors. Findings of the study overall: Segments of the TCR beta V type were, in most cases, productive about 87% or about 30% of the time in an earlier analysis.

This clone was found once. Its antigen is as yet unknown. CDR1 and CDR2 (germline): SGHRS, YFSETQ. V was pared by 4 bases and J by 6 bases, with 15 bases between. The CDR3 spans 14 residues. 13 Jbeta primers and 60 Vbeta primers were used for the PCR. TCRdb keeps only in-frame clones here, not all; method: immunoSEQ multiplex PCR. The table has around 100,000 clones, roughly 69% seen once. Sequenced material: PBMCs. The receptor was derived from a man aged 50 or older in good health and CMV-seropositive. The V call is TRBV5-1, the J call TRBJ2-3; TRBD2 is a possible D gene (7 bases). The CDR3 reads CASSVMGGADTQYF. DNA for the CDR3: TGCGCCAGCAGCGTCATGGGGGGGGCGGATACGCAGTATTTT.